This TCR beta chain was recorded in a study of blood T cells in healthy people across ages. The study, taken as a whole, reports: Both naive CD4+ cell counts and diversity were greater in long-lived donors than in aged donors.

Extraction yielded at least 5 micrograms of total RNA per sample. In the case of this clonotype: Its antigen is unidentified.

This CDR3 spans 19 amino acids. The ends lost 3 bases at V and 10 bases at J; junction bases unmatched: 20. Germline V gene lookup returns CDR1 DFQATT and CDR2 SNEGSKA (reference sequence). The authors ran a second PCR of 7 to 11 cycles using a sample-barcoded 5' primer and a J-beta primer mix. Sequencing recovered at least 2.5 million CDR3-containing paired-end reads from each sample. Via MiXCR, TCRdb re-called the 5' RACE reads, giving one row per CDR3 protein. This table has roughly 1.4 million distinct CDR3 sequences, approximately 59% appearing once. The chain carries TRBV20-1 and TRBJ1-6; TRBD1 matches 11 bases. The sequence came from a man aged 18 to 35 in good health. Material: blood. The DNA for the CDR3 is TGCAGTGCTAGGGCTCCGGGACAGGGGGTAAGGGATTTACGGTCACCCCTCCACTTT. Amino acids: CSARAPGQGVRDLRSPLHF.